One and the same sample provided the 7 T cell receptor beta chains below, sequenced in a study of blood T cells in healthy people across ages. Combining a sample-barcoded 5' primer with a J-beta primer mix, a second PCR ran for 7 to 11 cycles. TCRdb re-derived calls from the 5' RACE reads in MiXCR, one entry per CDR3 protein. The sample yields about 1.5 million distinct CDR3 sequences, about 42% seen once. Sequencing was carried out using blood. The receptors here all came from a woman between 18 and 29 years old in good health.

The V call is TRBV20-1, the J call TRBJ1-2; unclear D gene. This CDR3 has 13 amino acids. CDR1 and CDR2 (germline): DFQATT, SNEGSKA (reference sequence). V shed 6 bases and J shed 8 bases, with 19 bases lying between them. The DNA for the CDR3 is TGCAGTGCCCTCGCCCGAGCGGAACTAGGCTACACCTTC. This gives the protein CSALARAELGYTF.

Only a few counts were recorded for this clonotype. This chain joins TRBV5-6 and TRBJ2-1; D not certain. The CDR3 is 12 amino acids. Trimming stripped 4 bases from V and 12 bases from J, with 14 bases between. Per germline, CDR1 SGHDT and CDR2 YYEEEE. The CDR3 region is CASSLTPSGQFF. CDR3 nucleotides: TGTGCCAGCAGCCTCACCCCCTCGGGGCAGTTCTTC.

This clonotype was counted only a few times. The chain carries TRBV18 and TRBJ2-1, with 7 bases identical to TRBD1. The CDR3 has 14 amino acids. Germline lookup yields CDR1 KGHSH and CDR2 LQKENI. The trim removed 6 bases at V and 6 bases at J, leaving 8 bases unmatched. CDR3 in DNA: TGTGCCAGCTCTCGACAGGGTATCGGCAATGAGCAGTTCTTC. Amino acid sequence: CASSRQGIGNEQFF. The full variable domain, its missing parts supplied by reference TRBV18 and TRBJ2-1, is NAGVMQNPRHLVRRRGQEARLRCSPMKGHSHVYWYRQLPEEGLKFMVYLQKENIIDESGMPKERFSAEFPKEGPSILRIQQVVRGDSAAYFCASSRQGIGNEQFFGPGTRLTVL.

This clonotype was found a few times. The chain joins TRBV7-2 to TRBJ2-6, with a tentative D call TRBD2 (6 bases). The CDR3 runs 16 residues. The V end was cut by 3 bases, the J end by 2 bases, with 11 bases between. Germline CDR1 is SGHTA and CDR2 is FQGNSA. The CDR3, as DNA: TGTGCCAGCAGCTTTGGAGGGAACACTGGGGCCAACGTCCTGACTTTC. Its protein is CASSFGGNTGANVLTF. Variable domain in full (rest from reference TRBV7-2 and TRBJ2-6): GAGVSQSPSNKVTEKGKDVELRCDPISGHTALYWYRQSLGQGLEFLIYFQGNSAPDKSGLPSDRFSAERTGGSVSTLTIQRTQQEDSAVYLCASSFGGNTGANVLTFGAGSRLTVL.

CDR3 loop: CASSLRPDYGYTF. DNA for the CDR3: TGTGCCAGCAGTTTAAGGCCGGACTATGGCTACACCTTC. The V and J genes are TRBV12-3 or TRBV12-4 and TRBJ1-2; D not resolved. The ends were cut back, 2 bases at V and 3 bases at J, with 7 bases in the middle. This CDR3 contains 13 residues.

The chain carries TRBV19 and TRBJ2-7, with D possibly TRBD1 on 5 matching bases. CDR3 length: 13 residues. Germline V lookup: CDR1 LNHDA, CDR2 SQIVND (reference sequence). The germline V and J ends were trimmed by 7 bases and 7 bases, with 17 bases remaining between them. The CDR3 spells CASTSRQYNEQYF. DNA for the CDR3: TGTGCCAGTACCTCACGACAGTACAATGAGCAGTACTTC. Full variable domain (missing parts from reference TRBV19 and TRBJ2-7): DGGITQSPKYLFRKEGQNVTLSCEQNLNHDAMYWYRQDPGQGLRLIYYSQIVNDFQKGDIAEGYSVSREKKESFPLTVTSAQKNPTAFYLCASTSRQYNEQYFGPGTRLTVT.

Remarks on this clonotype: It may be a read error: a sequence one base away is much more abundant. This chain joins TRBV3-1 and TRBJ2-1; D remains unclear. Trimming left V 2 bases short and J 5 bases short, with 4 bases between. The CDR3 consists of 12 residues. From germline, CDR1 is LGHDT and CDR2 YNNKEL (reference sequence). The DNA of the CDR3 is TGTGCCAGCAGCCAATCCGACAATGAGCAGTTCTTC. Translation gives CASSQSDNEQFF.